The 10 T cell receptor beta chains presented below share a single source sample, sequenced in a study of T cells after yellow fever vaccination. TCRdb re-analysed the 5' RACE reads in MiXCR, keeping a single row per CDR3 protein. The sample has a few hundred thousand distinct CDR3 sequences, under 25% seen once; the top ten hold around an eighth. The sequencing used PBMCs, collected 15 days after the yellow fever booster vaccination. All receptors derive from a man between 25 and 39 years old who received the YFV17D yellow fever vaccine.

In its sample, this clonotype was seen many times. The chain recombines TRBV14 with TRBJ2-5, with D possibly TRBD1 on 6 matching bases. The germline V gene has CDR1 SGHDN and CDR2 FVKESK. Trimming took off 2 bases at V and 2 bases at J, with 18 bases between the two ends. The CDR3 totals 17 residues. The CDR3 bases are TGTGCCAGCAGCCAACCCCCGGGCCAGGGGTGGCAAGAGACCCAGTACTTC. Translated: CASSQPPGQGWQETQYF.

The chain carries TRBV9 and TRBJ2-1; 9 positions agree with TRBD2. Germline trimming cut 2 bases from V and 1 base from J; bases unmatched to any gene: 1. The CDR3 spans 15 residues. Germline CDR1 is SGDLS and CDR2 is YYNGEE. The CDR3 DNA reads TGTGCCAGCAGCGTTGGACTAGCGTCCTACAATGAGCAGTTCTTC. Amino acid sequence: CASSVGLASYNEQFF.

This clonotype has only a few counts. The rearrangement uses TRBV20-1 and TRBJ2-7; D is possibly TRBD1 (6 bases). Germline V gene data show CDR1 as DFQATT and CDR2 as SNEGSKA (reference sequence). CDR3 length: 14 amino acids. V was trimmed by 0 bases and J by 4 bases, leaving 13 bases between them. CDR3 sequence: CSARDYRALYEQYF. The DNA for the CDR3 is TGCAGTGCTAGAGACTACAGGGCGCTATACGAGCAGTACTTC.

The V gene is TRBV9, the J gene TRBJ2-7, with TRBD1 identical over 9 bases. CDR1 is SGDLS and CDR2 is YYNGEE in the germline V gene. The CDR3 is made up of 16 amino acids. V shed 1 base and J 2 bases; nucleotides not matched to a gene: 7. CDR3 nucleotide sequence: TGTGCCAGCAGCGTATTCCCGGGACAGGGAACCTACGAGCAGTACTTC. Amino acids: CASSVFPGQGTYEQYF.

The sample holds a few counts of this clonotype. The chain couples TRBV5-5 to TRBJ1-2, with D possibly TRBD1 on 5 matching bases. The V and J ends lost 6 bases and 2 bases respectively, with 20 bases between them. This CDR3 spans 16 amino acids. The germline V gene has CDR1 SGHKS and CDR2 YYEKEE (reference sequence). CDR3 bases: TGTGCCAGCACCCTCATTGGCCAGGGCCCCAACTATGGCTACACCTTC. It codes for CASTLIGQGPNYGYTF.

This rearrangement joins TRBV20-1 to TRBJ2-2; perhaps TRBD1 as D (5 bases). The germline V and J ends were trimmed by 0 bases and 4 bases, with 12 bases remaining between them. From germline, CDR1 is DFQATT and CDR2 SNEGSKA (reference sequence). The CDR3 runs to 15 residues. Here the CDR3 reads CSARDGARATGELFF. The CDR3 DNA follows: TGCAGTGCTAGAGATGGAGCCAGGGCCACCGGGGAGCTGTTTTTT.

This clonotype was seen only a few times. The rearrangement links TRBV7-2 to TRBJ2-5, with D possibly matching TRBD1 (5 bases). Germline CDR1 is SGHTA and CDR2 is FQGNSA. Trimming took off 5 bases at V and 1 base at J, with 11 bases between the two ends. The CDR3 loop spans 14 amino acids. The CDR3 sequence is CASSPGAFQETQYF. The CDR3 bases are TGTGCCAGCAGCCCTGGGGCTTTCCAAGAGACCCAGTACTTC.

V is TRBV12-3 or TRBV12-4 and J is TRBJ2-2; 10 bases match TRBD2. This CDR3 spans 15 amino acids. J lost 8 bases, V lost 2 bases, and 5 bases had no gene match. CDR3 amino acids: CASSLRLAGVGELFF. The CDR3 nucleotides read TGTGCCAGCAGTTTACGGCTAGCGGGAGTTGGGGAGCTGTTTTTT.

This clonotype was observed many times. For the CDR3, the DNA is TGCAGCGTTGTCCCACTAGCGGGTCTAGGAAAGACCCAGTACTTC. Translated: CSVVPLAGLGKTQYF. The chain links TRBV29-1 to TRBJ2-5; TRBD2 matches at 9 bases. V was clipped by 4 bases and J by 6 bases; unmatched bases: 12. The CDR3 has 15 amino acids. Per the germline V gene, CDR1 is SQVTM and CDR2 is ANQGSEA.

The chain links TRBV24-1 to TRBJ2-2; unclear D gene. Trimming cost V 6 bases and J 6 bases, with 4 bases left between them. CDR1 KGHDR and CDR2 SFDVKD come from the germline V gene. The CDR3 consists of 11 residues. The CDR3 sequence: CATSLAGELFF. CDR3 coding DNA: TGTGCCACCAGTTTAGCCGGGGAGCTGTTTTTT.